Below, 28 T cell receptor beta chains from the same sample are listed, as sequenced in a study of Ad26.COV2.S vaccination and SARS-CoV-2 variants. Described treatment: about 20 received Ad26.COV2.S at low or high dose, single or two shots; about 5 received placebo; per-sample allocation not given. Day 63 after the first injection of vaccine or placebo was the sampling time. TCRdb's copy holds only in-frame clones and misses some; the assay was immunoSEQ multiplex PCR. The profile shows some 640,000 clones, around 90% of them singletons. The sequenced sample was peripheral blood, obtained in a trial of Ad26.COV2.S vaccine versus placebo. These TCRs come from a person between 18 and 65 years old who received the Ad26.COV2.S COVID-19 vaccine or a placebo.

V and J are TRBV2 and TRBJ2-1; weak D call: TRBD1 (6 bases). CDR1 and CDR2 (germline): SNHLY, FYNNEI. Between the trimmed V and J ends, which lost 0 bases and 7 bases, there was a span of 7 bases. The CDR3 extends over 13 amino acids. For the CDR3, the DNA is TGTGCCAGCAGTGAAGCGAGGGGGAATGAGCAGTTCTTC. This sequence encodes CASSEARGNEQFF.

Points on this clone: Within the sample, other DNA sequences also encode this same CDR3. The chain combines TRBV5-4 with TRBJ2-7; D assignment may be TRBD1 or TRBD2 (5 bases each). The V gene lost 0 bases and the J gene lost 0 bases, with 7 bases spanning the gap. The CDR3 runs 14 residues. Germline-derived CDR1 and CDR2 are SGHNT and YYREEE (reference sequence). The CDR3 here is CASSLGGSSYEQYF. DNA for the CDR3: TGTGCCAGCAGCTTGGGGGGGAGCTCCTACGAGCAGTACTTC.

The chain uses TRBV6-5 and TRBJ2-7; 9 bases are shared with TRBD1. The CDR3 has 13 residues. V trimming: 2 bases; J trimming: 6 bases; junction bases outside the gene matches: 2. Germline values: CDR1 MNHEY, CDR2 SVGAGI. The CDR3: CASSYGTGFEQYF. Here the CDR3 DNA reads TGTGCCAGCAGTTACGGGACAGGGTTCGAGCAGTACTTC.

V gene TRBV30 combines with J gene TRBJ2-7; TRBD2 agrees at 8 bases. Looked up from germline, CDR1 is GTSNPN and CDR2 is SVGIG (reference sequence). CDR3 length: 13 amino acids. V lost 5 bases and J lost 4; bases outside the gene matches: 7. The CDR3, as DNA: TGTGCCTGGGTTTTAGCGGGATCATACGAGCAGTACTTC. It translates to CAWVLAGSYEQYF.

This clone was seen once. The chain carries TRBV28 and TRBJ2-6; D may match TRBD1 or TRBD2 (5 bases each). The germline gives CDR1 MDHEN, CDR2 SYDVKM. CDR3 size: 16 residues. Trimming stripped 6 bases from V and 2 bases from J, with 14 bases between. The CDR3 coding sequence is TGTGCCAGCAGACTCTCCGTGGGGGCTGGGGCCAACGTCCTGACTTTC. It is translated as CASRLSVGAGANVLTF.

The chain is built from TRBV29-1 and TRBJ1-1; D is unclear. The CDR3 totals 11 residues. The germline V gene encodes CDR1 SQVTM and CDR2 ANQGSEA. V gave up 6 bases and J gave up 5 bases, with 10 bases separating them. CDR3 in amino acids: CSVPLLTEAFF. As DNA, the CDR3 is TGCAGCGTCCCCCTACTGACTGAAGCTTTCTTT.

The chain couples TRBV27 to TRBJ2-2; 7 bases are a match to TRBD1. CDR1 is MNHEY, CDR2 SMNVEV, per germline (reference sequence). The V segment lost 6 bases and the J segment 3 bases; nucleotides outside the gene matches: 13. The CDR3 covers 17 residues. The CDR3 DNA sequence: TGTGCCAGCAGCCCTGATCGGGGACAGACCTACACCGGGGAGCTGTTTTTT. Protein: CASSPDRGQTYTGELFF.

The chain employs TRBV3-1 (or the pseudogene TRBV3-2) and TRBJ2-1; the D gene is possibly TRBD2 (6 bases). The V gene's germline CDR1 is LGHDT and CDR2 YNNKEL (reference sequence). The CDR3 totals 15 residues. The V end was cut by 0 bases, the J end by 10 bases, with 16 bases between. The CDR3 region is CASSQEASTSSEQFF. In DNA, the CDR3 is TGTGCCAGCAGCCAAGAGGCCAGCACTAGCTCCGAGCAGTTCTTC.

The chain recombines TRBV5-4 with TRBJ2-1; 7 bases fit TRBD2. V gave up 0 bases and J gave up 6 bases; unmatched junction bases: 6. The CDR3 is made up of 15 amino acids. Germline CDR1 and CDR2: SGHNT and YYREEE (reference sequence). The CDR3 reads CASSLDSGFGNEQFF. The CDR3, as DNA: TGTGCCAGCAGCTTGGATAGCGGGTTTGGCAATGAGCAGTTCTTC.

CDR3 nucleotide sequence: TGTGCCAGCAGCCCCCTGACCCCCGGCTACACCTTC. Protein product: CASSPLTPGYTF. The chain recombines TRBV9 with TRBJ1-2; no definite D call. Trimming removed 4 bases at V and 8 bases at J, with 12 bases between. Germline CDR1 and CDR2: SGDLS and YYNGEE. The CDR3 is 12 residues long.

V is TRBV5-1 and J is TRBJ2-3; 9 positions match TRBD1. Germline values: CDR1 SGHRS, CDR2 YFSETQ. This CDR3 spans 13 amino acids. V was pared by 5 bases and J by 3 bases, with 1 base of the junction left unmatched. The CDR3 DNA follows: TGCGCCAGCAGGGGACAGGGTACAGATACGCAGTATTTT. Translating it yields CASRGQGTDTQYF.

Notes on this clone: The same CDR3 is also encoded by other DNA sequences in this sample. This chain connects TRBV9 to TRBJ1-2, with a weak D call TRBD1 (6 bases). V lost 0 bases, J lost 1 base, and 7 bases lay in between. Germline CDR1 is SGDLS and CDR2 is YYNGEE. The CDR3 covers 14 residues. CDR3 DNA sequence: TGTGCCAGCAGCGTAGGGGGGCTTAACTATGGCTACACCTTC. Translation gives CASSVGGLNYGYTF.

This clone was picked up a small number of times. The rearrangement uses TRBV7-8 and TRBJ1-5; 7 nucleotides match TRBD1. The CDR3 runs 12 residues. Germline-derived CDR1 and CDR2 are SGHVS and FQNEAQ. The ends lost 5 bases at V and 10 bases at J; junction bases unmatched: 5. The CDR3 loop is CASSGRQGPQHF. The CDR3 DNA sequence: TGTGCCAGCAGCGGCCGACAGGGTCCCCAGCATTTT. Full variable domain (rest looked up from reference TRBV7-8 and TRBJ1-5): GAGVSQSPRYKVAKRGQDVALRCDPISGHVSLFWYQQALGQGPEFLTYFQNEAQLDKSGLPSDRFFAERPEGSVSTLKIQRTQQEDSAVYLCASSGRQGPQHFGDGTRLSIL.

The J gene is TRBJ1-2, the V gene TRBV1. TRBV1 is deemed a pseudogene. The CDR3 has 15 residues. CDR3 DNA: TGCACCAGCAGCCAAGGGGATCGCACCATCTATGGCTACACCTTC. This translates into CTSSQGDRTIYGYTF.

The CDR3 DNA reads as TGTGCCTGGAGTCCAGGTTATAGCAATCAGCCCCAGCATTTT. It yields the protein CAWSPGYSNQPQHF. This chain links TRBV30 with TRBJ1-5; D gene uncertain. In germline, CDR1 is GTSNPN, CDR2 SVGIG (reference sequence). V was clipped by 2 bases and J by 0 bases, with 8 bases between them. There are 14 residues in the CDR3.

This clone has only a few counts. This chain links TRBV2 with TRBJ1-5; the D gene is possibly TRBD1 (5 bases). V was shortened by 8 bases and J by 4 bases, with 12 bases between the two germline ends. This CDR3 contains 13 residues. Germline loops: CDR1 SNHLY, CDR2 FYNNEI. Here the CDR3 DNA reads TGTGCCAGCGGAACAGGATGGAATCAGCCCCAGCATTTT. Residues: CASGTGWNQPQHF.

The V gene is TRBV29-1, the J gene TRBJ2-7; TRBD2 aligns across 7 bases. After removal of 6 bases from V and 1 base from J, the junction contained 6 bases not matched to a gene. Germline CDR1 reads SQVTM; CDR2 reads ANQGSEA. The CDR3 is made up of 13 amino acids. The CDR3 coding sequence is TGCAGCGTCCCAGCGGGACCTTCCTACGAGCAGTACTTC. Protein sequence: CSVPAGPSYEQYF.

The chain recombines TRBV21-1 with TRBJ1-4; TRBD1 was called by the table and not checked on the DNA. TRBV21-1 is an annotated pseudogene. CDR3 length: 18 amino acids. The CDR3 nucleotides read TGTGCCAGCAGCAAAGCCGGGACAGGGGACCCTAAGCATGAAAAACTGTTTTTT. Protein: CASSKAGTGDPKHEKLFF.

The rearrangement links TRBV19 to TRBJ1-1; D possibly corresponds to TRBD1 (6 bases). This CDR3 spans 14 amino acids. CDR1 LNHDA and CDR2 SQIVND come from the germline V gene (reference sequence). With 7 bases removed from V and 5 bases from J, the gap between germline ends came to 17 bases. The CDR3 coding sequence is TGTGCCAGTACCCCTACAGGGCGCGAGACTGAAGCTTTCTTT. Translating gives CASTPTGRETEAFF. Together with reference TRBV19 and TRBJ1-1, the CDR3 gives the full variable domain: DGGITQSPKYLFRKEGQNVTLSCEQNLNHDAMYWYRQDPGQGLRLIYYSQIVNDFQKGDIAEGYSVSREKKESFPLTVTSAQKNPTAFYLCASTPTGRETEAFFGQGTRLTVV.

The rearrangement links TRBV5-6 to TRBJ1-1, with 7 bases that match TRBD1. V was clipped by 1 base and J by 8 bases; unmatched bases: 5. From germline, CDR1 is SGHDT and CDR2 YYEEEE. The CDR3 covers 13 residues. CDR3 DNA sequence: TGTGCCAGCAGCTTGACCCAGGGGGACGAAGCTTTCTTT. Translation gives CASSLTQGDEAFF.

V and J are TRBV27 and TRBJ2-3, with D possibly matching TRBD2 (6 bases). Germline V gene lookup returns CDR1 MNHEY and CDR2 SMNVEV (reference sequence). V lost 1 base and J lost 6, with 14 bases in between. CDR3 length equals 15 residues. The CDR3 sequence is CASSLWAGPGDTQYF. In DNA, the CDR3 is TGTGCCAGCAGTTTATGGGCGGGACCAGGCGATACGCAGTATTTT.

This clone came up a few times. The rearrangement links TRBV15 to TRBJ1-5; unclear D gene. The CDR3 has 15 amino acids. Germline V gene lookup returns CDR1 LNHNV and CDR2 YYDKDF (reference sequence). V shed 1 base and J shed 5 bases, with 12 bases lying between them. CDR3 sequence: CATSRVQDQDQPQHF. The CDR3 coding sequence is TGTGCCACCAGCAGAGTTCAGGATCAGGATCAGCCCCAGCATTTT.

The chain combines TRBV7-3 with TRBJ2-3; no clear D gene. V lost 1 base and J lost 2, with 10 bases in between. The CDR3 spans 15 residues. Germline lookup yields CDR1 SGHTA and CDR2 FQGTGA. The chain's CDR3 is CASSLIGDNTDTQYF. CDR3 coding DNA: TGTGCCAGCAGCTTAATTGGGGATAACACAGATACGCAGTATTTT.

The gene calls are TRBV18 and TRBJ2-7; D call uncertain. Germline lookup yields CDR1 KGHSH and CDR2 LQKENI. Trimming left V 5 bases short and J 1 base short, with 9 bases between. The CDR3 spans 13 residues. This chain's CDR3 is CASSTDLSYEQYF. The CDR3 nucleotides are TGTGCCAGCTCAACAGACCTATCCTACGAGCAGTACTTC.

The gene calls are TRBV30 and TRBJ2-3, with D tentatively TRBD2 (5 bases). CDR3 length: 16 residues. Trimming cost V 7 bases and J 2 bases, with 22 bases left between them. The germline CDR1 and CDR2 sequences are GTSNPN and SVGIG (reference sequence). CDR3: CASEPVGSGVTDTQYF. CDR3 coding DNA: TGTGCCTCTGAGCCAGTGGGGAGCGGAGTCACAGATACGCAGTATTTT.

V usage is TRBV7-9 and J usage is TRBJ2-1, with 9 bases fitting TRBD2. This CDR3 comprises 15 residues. The germline CDR1 and CDR2 sequences are SEHNR and FQNEAQ (reference sequence). Losses at the gene ends were 1 base for V and 3 bases for J; bases not matched to a gene: 1. Here the CDR3 DNA reads TGTGCCAGCAGCTTAGAACTAGCGGGCTACAATGAGCAGTTCTTC. Residues: CASSLELAGYNEQFF.

This clone was counted only a few times. The chain joins TRBV3-1 (or the pseudogene TRBV3-2) to TRBJ2-5; the D gene could be TRBD1 or TRBD2 (5 bases each). The V end lost 3 bases, the J end lost 3 bases, and 14 bases lay between the germline ends. The CDR3 is 15 residues long. Germline-derived CDR1 and CDR2 are LGHDT and YNNKEL (reference sequence). The CDR3 sequence is CASSQGSGLKETQYF. The CDR3, as DNA: TGTGCCAGCAGCCAGGGGTCGGGGCTTAAAGAGACCCAGTACTTC.

The CDR3 DNA is TGCGCCAGCAGTGAAAGTCAGGGCGGGGAGCTGTTTTTT. This sequence encodes CASSESQGGELFF. The V and J genes are TRBV10-1 and TRBJ2-2; D is possibly TRBD1 (5 bases). Trimming took off 3 bases at V and 7 bases at J, with 9 bases between the two ends. Germline V gene data show CDR1 as WNHNN and CDR2 as SYGVQD (reference sequence). The CDR3 has 13 amino acids.